The source of this TCR beta chain is a study of tissue T cells after allogeneic stem cell transplantation. The length of the CDR3 is 14 residues. Germline CDR1 reads SGHDT; CDR2 reads FRDEAV. Trimming shortened V by 2 bases and J by 1 base, and 7 bases separated the two germline ends. Study results and limitations: Sampling depth was limited, and the cohort was small and clinically varied. Anatomically similar tissues had similar TCR repertoires within each patient. Motif-based clustering found tissue-specific repertoire signatures shared across patients, though few clones were shared. Which tissue TCRs were alloreactive or antigen-specific was not determined. Some clones might be persisting host cells.

Profiling relied on immunoSEQ multiplex PCR, and the TCRdb table lists in-frame clones only, not all of them. The sample lists about 21,000 clones; 69% were seen once. A note on this clone: Its antigen is still unknown. Germline and genes: mouse. The CDR3 end falls 1 residue outside the read, so it is completed with the germline J gene.

This sequence was found in a female BALB/c mouse in good health. Mouse MHC haplotype: H2-d. The sample consisted of blood. V usage is TRBV14 and J usage is TRBJ1-5; D is perhaps TRBD1 (5 bases). The CDR3: CASSLEGNNQAPLF. The covered CDR3 bases are TGTGCCAGCAGTTTAGAGGGGAACAACCAGGCTCCGCTT.